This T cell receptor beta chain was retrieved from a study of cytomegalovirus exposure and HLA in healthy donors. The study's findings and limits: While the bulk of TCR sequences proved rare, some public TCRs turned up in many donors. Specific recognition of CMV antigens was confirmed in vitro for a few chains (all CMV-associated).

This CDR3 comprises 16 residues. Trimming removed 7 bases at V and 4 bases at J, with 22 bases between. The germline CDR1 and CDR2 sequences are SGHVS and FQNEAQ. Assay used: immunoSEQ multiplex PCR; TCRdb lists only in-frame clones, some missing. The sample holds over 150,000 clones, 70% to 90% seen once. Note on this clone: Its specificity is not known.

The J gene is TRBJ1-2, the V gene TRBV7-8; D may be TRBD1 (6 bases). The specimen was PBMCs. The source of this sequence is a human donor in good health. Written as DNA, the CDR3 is TGTGCCAGCACCATCTACAGGGACCTTAGGCGCTATGGCTACACCTTC. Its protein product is CASTIYRDLRRYGYTF.